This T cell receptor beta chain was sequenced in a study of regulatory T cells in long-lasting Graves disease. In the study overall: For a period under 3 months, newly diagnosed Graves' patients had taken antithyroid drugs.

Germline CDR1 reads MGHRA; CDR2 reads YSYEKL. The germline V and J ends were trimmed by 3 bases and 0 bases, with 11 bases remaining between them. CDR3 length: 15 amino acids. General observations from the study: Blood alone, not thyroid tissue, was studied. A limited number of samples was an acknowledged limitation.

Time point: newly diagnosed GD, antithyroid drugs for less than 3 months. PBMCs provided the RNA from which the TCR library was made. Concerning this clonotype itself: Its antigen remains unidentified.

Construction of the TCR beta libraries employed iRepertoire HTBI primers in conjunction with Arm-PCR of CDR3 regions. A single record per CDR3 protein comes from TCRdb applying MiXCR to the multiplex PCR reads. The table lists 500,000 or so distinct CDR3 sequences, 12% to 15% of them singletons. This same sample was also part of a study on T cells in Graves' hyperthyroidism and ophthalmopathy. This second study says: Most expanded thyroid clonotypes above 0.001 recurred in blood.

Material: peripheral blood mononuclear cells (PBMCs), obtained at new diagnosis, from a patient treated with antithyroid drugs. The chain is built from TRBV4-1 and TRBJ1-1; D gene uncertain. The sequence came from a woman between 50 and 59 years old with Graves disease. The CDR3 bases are TGCGCCAGCAGCCAGGCCCCTACTTTGAACACTGAAGCTTTCTTT. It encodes CASSQAPTLNTEAFF.